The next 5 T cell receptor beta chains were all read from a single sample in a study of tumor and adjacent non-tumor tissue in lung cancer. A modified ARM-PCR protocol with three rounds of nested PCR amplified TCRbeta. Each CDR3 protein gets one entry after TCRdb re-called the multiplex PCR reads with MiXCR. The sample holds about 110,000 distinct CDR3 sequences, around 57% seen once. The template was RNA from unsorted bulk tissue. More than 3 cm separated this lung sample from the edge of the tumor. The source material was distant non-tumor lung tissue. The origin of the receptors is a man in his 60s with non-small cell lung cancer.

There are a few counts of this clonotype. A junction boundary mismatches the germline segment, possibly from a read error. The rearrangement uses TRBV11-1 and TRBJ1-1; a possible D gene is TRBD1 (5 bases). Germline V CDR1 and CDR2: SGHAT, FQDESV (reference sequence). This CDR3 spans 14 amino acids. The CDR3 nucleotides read TGTCCCAGCTGCACGATCGGGGGGAGCACTGAAGCTTTCTTT. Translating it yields CPSCTIGGSTEAFF.

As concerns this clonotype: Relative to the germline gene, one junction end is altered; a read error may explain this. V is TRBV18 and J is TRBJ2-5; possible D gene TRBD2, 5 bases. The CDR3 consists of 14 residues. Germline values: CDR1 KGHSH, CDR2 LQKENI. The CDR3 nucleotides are TGTACCAGCACCCGACGGGATAGTCAAGAAACCCAGTACTTC. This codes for CTSTRRDSQETQYF.

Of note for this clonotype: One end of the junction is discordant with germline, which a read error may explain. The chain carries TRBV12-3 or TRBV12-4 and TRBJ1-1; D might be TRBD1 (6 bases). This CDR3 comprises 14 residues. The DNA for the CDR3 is TGTGCCAGCAGTTCGAGGACAGTGAAAACTGAAGCTTTATTT. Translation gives CASSSRTVKTEALF.

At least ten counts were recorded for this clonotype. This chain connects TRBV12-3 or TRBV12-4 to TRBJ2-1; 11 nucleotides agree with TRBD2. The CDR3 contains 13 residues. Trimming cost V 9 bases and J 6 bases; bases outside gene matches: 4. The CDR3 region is CASLAGGVNEQFF. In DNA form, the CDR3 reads TGTGCCAGTCTAGCGGGAGGTGTCAATGAGCAGTTCTTC.

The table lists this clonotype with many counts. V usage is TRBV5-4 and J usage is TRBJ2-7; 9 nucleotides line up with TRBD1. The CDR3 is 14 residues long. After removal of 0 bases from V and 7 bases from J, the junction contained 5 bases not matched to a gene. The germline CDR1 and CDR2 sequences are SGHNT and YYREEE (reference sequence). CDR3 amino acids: CASSLVQGAGEQYF. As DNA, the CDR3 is TGTGCCAGCAGCTTGGTACAGGGGGCGGGAGAGCAGTACTTC.